Given below is one T cell receptor beta chain in context. A much larger clonotype is one base distant, so this may be a read error. The data were obtained in a study of human T cells and chemical hapten exposure. Trimming took 1 base from V and 11 from J; bases not matched to a gene: 13. CDR1 and CDR2 (germline): SEHNR, FQNEAQ (reference sequence). CDR3 length: 16 residues. Time point: patch test 1, 2 weeks after DPC sensitization. Treatment noted: therapeutic diphenylcyclopropenone sensitization with weekly scalp DPC. Total RNA was isolated from unfractionated whole blood. TCRdb re-called the RACE reads with MiXCR, one entry per CDR3 protein. The repertoire has some 38,000 distinct CDR3 sequences, just under 6.5% of them found once; the top ten carry around 10%.

Sequencing used whole blood, obtained in connection with sensitization to the hapten diphenylcyclopropenone (DPC). This sequence joins TRBV7-9 and TRBJ2-1, with 8 bases identical to TRBD1. The TCR comes from a woman aged 25 to 39 with alopecia areata. Some clones in this sample may be carry-over from other donors' samples. CDR3 nucleotides: TGTGCCAGCAGCTTAGAAAGGCAGGGGGCTAGAAATAAGCAGTTCTTC. As protein: CASSLERQGARNKQFF.